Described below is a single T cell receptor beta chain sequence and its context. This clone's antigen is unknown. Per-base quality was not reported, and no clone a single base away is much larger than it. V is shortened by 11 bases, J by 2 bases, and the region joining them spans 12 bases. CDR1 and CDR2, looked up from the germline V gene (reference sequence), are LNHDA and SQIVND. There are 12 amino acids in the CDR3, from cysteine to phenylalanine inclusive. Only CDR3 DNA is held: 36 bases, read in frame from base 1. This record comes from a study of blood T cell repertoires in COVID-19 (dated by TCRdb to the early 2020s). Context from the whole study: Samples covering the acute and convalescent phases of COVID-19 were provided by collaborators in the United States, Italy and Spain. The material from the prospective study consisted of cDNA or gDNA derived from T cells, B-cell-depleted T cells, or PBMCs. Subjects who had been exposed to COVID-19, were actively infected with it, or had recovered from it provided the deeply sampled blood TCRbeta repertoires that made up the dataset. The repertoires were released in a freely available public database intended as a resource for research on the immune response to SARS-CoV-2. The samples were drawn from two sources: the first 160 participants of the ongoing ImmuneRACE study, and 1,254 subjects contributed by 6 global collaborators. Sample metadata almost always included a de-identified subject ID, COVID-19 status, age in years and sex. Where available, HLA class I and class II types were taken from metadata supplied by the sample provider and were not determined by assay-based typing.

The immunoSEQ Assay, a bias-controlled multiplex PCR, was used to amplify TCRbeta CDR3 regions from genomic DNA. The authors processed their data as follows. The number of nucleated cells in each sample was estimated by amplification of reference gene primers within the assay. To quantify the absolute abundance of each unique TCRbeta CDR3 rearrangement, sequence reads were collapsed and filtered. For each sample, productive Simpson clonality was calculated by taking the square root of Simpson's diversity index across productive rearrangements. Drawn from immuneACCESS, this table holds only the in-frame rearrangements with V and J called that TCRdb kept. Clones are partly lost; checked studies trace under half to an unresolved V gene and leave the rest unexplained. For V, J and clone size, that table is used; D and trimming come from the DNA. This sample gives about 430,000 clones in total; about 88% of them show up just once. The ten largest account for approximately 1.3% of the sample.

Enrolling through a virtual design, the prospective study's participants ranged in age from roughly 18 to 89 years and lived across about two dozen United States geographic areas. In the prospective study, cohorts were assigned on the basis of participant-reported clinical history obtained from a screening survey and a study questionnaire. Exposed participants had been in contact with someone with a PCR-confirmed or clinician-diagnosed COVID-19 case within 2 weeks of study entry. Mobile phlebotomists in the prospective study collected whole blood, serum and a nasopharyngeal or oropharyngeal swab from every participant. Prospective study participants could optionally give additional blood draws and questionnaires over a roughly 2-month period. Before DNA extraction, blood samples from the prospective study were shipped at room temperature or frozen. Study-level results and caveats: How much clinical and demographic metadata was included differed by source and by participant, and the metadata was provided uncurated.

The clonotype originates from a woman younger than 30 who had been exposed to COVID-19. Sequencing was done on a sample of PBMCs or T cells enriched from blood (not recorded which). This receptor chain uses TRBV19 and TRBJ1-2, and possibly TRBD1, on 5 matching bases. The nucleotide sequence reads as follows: TGTGCCGGCGGGGACGGAAACTATGGCTACACCTTC. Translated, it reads CAGGDGNYGYTF.